This entry lists 18 T cell receptor beta chains sequenced from one sample in a study of OX40 agonist ivuxolimab in advanced cancers. Assay used: immunoSEQ multiplex PCR; TCRdb lists only in-frame clones, some missing. The table has about 32,000 clones, around nine tenths seen once. Material: CD4+ or CD8+ T cells sorted from blood, obtained in a trial of the OX40 agonist ivuxolimab. These receptors were taken from an adult with an advanced solid tumor such as melanoma, head and neck, liver or kidney cancer.

The rearrangement joins TRBV5-8 to TRBJ2-3; TRBD1 matches 7 bases. Germline V gene sequence: CDR1 SGHTS, CDR2 YDEGEE. The CDR3 sequence is 18 residues long. V dropped 4 bases and J dropped 0; count of bases not matched to a gene: 14. The chain's CDR3 is CASSRGTDITLSTDTQYF. CDR3 DNA: TGTGCCAGCAGCAGAGGGACAGACATAACTCTTAGCACAGATACGCAGTATTTT.

The chain carries TRBV18 and TRBJ2-7; maybe TRBD1 (6 bases). V was pared by 5 bases and J by 3 bases, with 11 bases between. The CDR3 runs to 13 residues. Germline V gene lookup returns CDR1 KGHSH and CDR2 LQKENI. The CDR3 region is CASSATGSYEQYF. CDR3 DNA sequence: TGTGCCAGCTCAGCAACAGGGAGCTACGAGCAGTACTTC.

This chain joins TRBV11-1 and TRBJ2-5, with a tentative D call TRBD2 (7 bases). This CDR3 is 13 amino acids long. The V end was cut by 1 base, the J end by 5 bases, with 8 bases between. Per germline, CDR1 SGHAT and CDR2 FQDESV (reference sequence). The CDR3 loop reads CASSLGGGETQYF. CDR3 in DNA: TGTGCCAGCAGCTTAGGGGGGGGCGAGACCCAGTACTTC.

The rearrangement uses TRBV20-1 and TRBJ2-2; D gene uncertain. CDR3 length: 11 amino acids. Trimming removed 5 bases from V and 7 bases from J, with 8 bases in between. Germline V gene lookup returns CDR1 DFQATT and CDR2 SNEGSKA (reference sequence). As DNA, the CDR3 is TGCAGTGCTCGGCCCCTCGGGGAGCTGTTTTTT. Protein product: CSARPLGELFF.

This clone ranks as medium-sized. CDR3 sequence (DNA): TGTGCCAGCAGCGCCCACCGGGACAGGACCCTCTACGAGCAGTACTTC. Its translation: CASSAHRDRTLYEQYF. The chain joins TRBV21-1 to TRBJ2-7; the table's D call TRBD1 went unverified against the DNA. TRBV21-1 is termed a pseudogene. This CDR3 region has 16 residues.

The CDR3 reads CASSLGQGDTEAFF. The DNA for the CDR3 is TGTGCCAGCAGCTTGGGACAGGGGGATACTGAAGCTTTCTTT. The V call is TRBV7-6, the J call TRBJ1-1; TRBD1 matches 11 bases. The trim removed 3 bases at V and 5 bases at J, leaving 2 bases unmatched. The length of the CDR3 is 14 residues. Per the germline V gene, CDR1 is SGHVS and CDR2 is FNYEAQ.

The chain carries TRBV4-2 and TRBJ1-4, with no clear D. V was pared by 6 bases and J by 4 bases, with 9 bases between. CDR1 and CDR2 from the germline V gene are LGHNA and YNFKEQ. This CDR3 contains 13 residues. The CDR3 loop is CASSGIGNEKLFF. CDR3 DNA: TGTGCCAGCAGTGGGATAGGTAATGAAAAACTGTTTTTT.

The chain carries TRBV6-1 and TRBJ1-5, with D perhaps matching TRBD1 (6 bases). Per the germline V gene, CDR1 is MNHNS and CDR2 is SASEGT. V shed 4 bases and J shed 4 bases, with 23 bases lying between them. This CDR3 is built from 18 residues. CDR3 sequence: CASSADYRTGLRNQPQHF. The DNA for the CDR3 is TGTGCCAGCAGTGCCGACTACAGAACAGGGCTGAGGAATCAGCCCCAGCATTTT.

This clone turned up a few times. The rearrangement joins TRBV4-1 to TRBJ2-3, with 11 bases matching TRBD2. Germline V gene sequence: CDR1 MGHRA, CDR2 YSYEKL. CDR3 size: 15 residues. The J segment lost 13 bases and the V segment lost 4 bases, leaving 13 bases of the junction unmatched. The CDR3 loop reads CASSPSGGLDPAEYF. CDR3 bases: TGCGCCAGCAGCCCTAGCGGGGGGCTCGATCCCGCCGAGTATTTT.

The chain carries TRBV4-1 and TRBJ2-7; tentatively, D is TRBD1 or TRBD2 (5 bases each). Trimming pared 3 bases from V and 1 base from J, leaving 10 bases between. From germline, CDR1 is MGHRA and CDR2 YSYEKL. This CDR3 has 14 amino acids. CDR3 protein: CASSHSEGSYEQYF. DNA of the CDR3: TGCGCCAGCAGCCATAGTGAGGGGTCCTACGAGCAGTACTTC.

This chain joins TRBV4-1 and TRBJ1-1; no reliable D call. Germline V CDR1 and CDR2: MGHRA, YSYEKL. V was trimmed by 1 base and J by 1 base, leaving 7 bases between them. CDR3 length: 14 amino acids. In nucleotides, the CDR3 is TGCGCCAGCAGCCAAGGAGGGCCGAACACTGAAGCTTTCTTT. Its protein is CASSQGGPNTEAFF.

This chain links TRBV11-2 with TRBJ2-7; 9 nucleotides align to TRBD1. Germline assignment: CDR1 SGHAT and CDR2 FQNNGV. CDR3 length equals 15 residues. After removal of 3 bases from V and 4 bases from J, the junction contained 7 bases not matched to a gene. CDR3 residues: CASSFGTGGWYEQYF. CDR3 bases: TGTGCCAGCAGCTTCGGTACAGGGGGCTGGTACGAGCAGTACTTC.

This clone has a handful of counts. The CDR3 bases are TGTGCCAGCAGCCGGCGACGGGTAAAGGAGCAGTTCTTC. This sequence encodes CASSRRRVKEQFF. The chain employs TRBV6-9 and TRBJ2-1; D gene uncertain. V was shortened by 6 bases and J by 10 bases, with 16 bases between the two germline ends. Germline values: CDR1 MNHGY, CDR2 SVAAGI. This CDR3 has 13 residues.

The J gene is TRBJ2-7, the V gene TRBV7-9; 9 bases are shared with TRBD1. The CDR3 is made up of 14 amino acids. Trimming removed 4 bases from V and 4 bases from J; junction bases left unmatched: 5. In germline, CDR1 is SEHNR, CDR2 FQNEAQ (reference sequence). The CDR3 loop reads CASSSGDRAYEQYF. The CDR3 DNA reads TGTGCCAGCAGCTCCGGGGACAGGGCGTACGAGCAGTACTTC.

This chain uses TRBV18 with TRBJ2-1, with TRBD1 as a possible D gene (5 bases). V gave up 3 bases and J gave up 6 bases, with 15 bases separating them. Germline lookup yields CDR1 KGHSH and CDR2 LQKENI. The CDR3 is 15 residues long. The CDR3 region is CASSPEGVLSNEQFF. The DNA of the CDR3 is TGTGCCAGCTCACCTGAAGGGGTCCTTTCCAATGAGCAGTTCTTC.

This sequence joins TRBV4-2 and TRBJ2-1, with a possible D match to TRBD2 (7 bases). Trimming took off 2 bases at V and 6 bases at J, with 11 bases between the two ends. The germline gives CDR1 LGHNA, CDR2 YNFKEQ. The CDR3 is made up of 14 amino acids. The CDR3 protein is CASSQRGGANEQFF. CDR3 sequence (DNA): TGTGCCAGCAGCCAACGAGGGGGGGCCAATGAGCAGTTCTTC.

DNA for the CDR3: TGTGCCAGCAGTGACAAGGGTAGCTCCTACGAGCAGTACTTC. Translating it yields CASSDKGSSYEQYF. The chain carries TRBV6-4 and TRBJ2-7; D gene ambiguous. V was clipped by 2 bases and J by 0 bases, with 8 bases between them. CDR1 and CDR2 (germline): MRHNA, SNTAGT. The CDR3 is 14 residues long.

J is TRBJ2-1 and V is TRBV11-2; 10 nucleotides align to TRBD2. Germline V lookup: CDR1 SGHAT, CDR2 FQNNGV. The CDR3 sequence is 13 residues long. V shed 8 bases, J shed 8 bases, and the junction held 6 bases outside the gene matches. CDR3 sequence (DNA): TGTGCCAGCCTTCCTAGCGGGAGTGATGAGCAGTTCTTC. Amino acid sequence: CASLPSGSDEQFF. The variable domain in full, with the rest retrieved from reference TRBV11-2 and TRBJ2-1, is EAGVAQSPRYKIIEKRQSVAFWCNPISGHATLYWYQQILGQGPKLLIQFQNNGVVDDSQLPKDRFSAERLKGVDSTLKIQPAKLEDSAVYLCASLPSGSDEQFFGPGTRLTVL.